The clone carrying this TCR beta chain was seen just once. As yet, its antigen is unknown. The germline CDR1 and CDR2 sequences are SGHTA and FQGNSA. The CDR3 sequence is 15 residues long. V was trimmed by 2 bases and J by 5 bases, leaving 15 bases between them. Generated by immunoSEQ multiplex PCR, the TCRdb table keeps only in-frame clones and is missing some. The data contain around 2.1 million clones, about 94% of them singletons. These data come from a study of shared clonotypes between healthy human individuals. Study-level findings and limits: There were few donors, and this limited the genetic and exposure-history diversity represented.

The clonotype was recovered from a man aged 18 to 29 in good health. The chain links TRBV7-2 to TRBJ2-5, with TRBD2 as a possible D gene (5 bases). Sequencing was done on a sample of naive CD4+ T cells sorted from blood. The subset: CD45RA+ positively selected. CDR3 region: CASSLYFGTRETQYF. The CDR3 DNA sequence: TGTGCCAGCAGCTTATATTTTGGCACTAGGGAGACCCAGTACTTC.